What follows are 2 T cell receptor beta chains derived from one specimen sequenced in a study of post-analysis software for immune sequencing data. Study findings and constraints: With TRBV5-6, TRBV5-1 and TRBV20-1 included, roughly five TRBV segments were more frequent in patients than in controls.

What these receptors recognize is not known. Unique molecular identifiers featured in each of the TCR beta cDNA libraries. One entry per CDR3 protein results from TCRdb running MiXCR on the PCR reads. The data contain roughly 620,000 distinct CDR3 sequences, about 40% of them singletons. Sequencing input: blood. All receptors derive from a girl between 10 and 17 years old with multiple sclerosis.

The genes are TRBV20-1 and TRBJ2-5, with 8 bases matching TRBD2. Germline CDR1 DFQATT, CDR2 SNEGSKA (reference sequence). The CDR3 is 15 amino acids. Germline trimming cut 2 bases from V and 0 bases from J; bases unmatched to any gene: 5. The DNA for the CDR3 is TGCAGTGCTAGATCGGGACTAGTCGACCAAGAGACCCAGTACTTC. Residues: CSARSGLVDQETQYF.

The V and J genes are TRBV5-1 and TRBJ1-1; a possible D gene is TRBD1 (5 bases). The ends were cut back, 3 bases at V and 3 bases at J, with 12 bases in the middle. The CDR3 has 14 amino acids. Germline CDR1 is SGHRS and CDR2 is YFSETQ. The CDR3 nucleotides read TGCGCCAGCAGCTCCGGGACCGGGGACACTGAAGCTTTCTTT. Translating gives CASSSGTGDTEAFF.